Described below is a single T cell receptor (beta chain) sequence and its context. Its cognate antigen is unknown. This sample was included in a study of CXCR3-negative and CXCR3-positive naive CD8 T cells. Overall study results and limits: Memory CD8+ cells showed much lower diversity, while both naive subsets displayed comparably high diversity.

TRB cDNA libraries were made by UMI-labeled 5' RACE. TCRdb re-called the 5' RACE reads, yielding one record per CDR3 amino acid sequence without DNA. The specimen's table records about 40,000 distinct CDR3 sequences. The study sorted every CD8+ T cell subset in triplicate at 250,000 to 300,000 cells each. This CDR3 has 17 amino acids. Sequences were obtained from naive CXCR3- CD8+ T cells from blood. Regarding subset: CD45RO-CCR7+CD27+CD95- naive CD8+ T cells lacking CXCR3 (TNR3-). This clonotype was sampled from a human donor in good health. Some clones in this sample may be carry-over from other donors' samples. The rearrangement links TRBV12-3 or TRBV12-4 to TRBJ2-5; the TCRdb D gene call, TRBD1, has no DNA to confirm it. The CDR3 here is CASSPTPPQGPVETQYF.